This T cell receptor beta chain was observed in a study of cytomegalovirus exposure and HLA in healthy donors. At sampling all donors were nominally healthy, likely with unrecorded immune exposures. The study ran its PCR with 60 Vbeta and 13 Jbeta primers. Sequencing was performed with immunoSEQ multiplex PCR; in TCRdb, only in-frame clones are kept and a portion is missing. The sample has about 110,000 clones, more than 60% seen once; the top ten hold about 5%. Study-level findings and limits: The study found most TCR sequences rare, yet found some public TCRs in many donors. In a later analysis, a missense DCLRE1C variant was linked to TCR beta V- and J-gene trimming.

Comment on this clone: Its antigen is currently unknown.

V lost 3 bases, J lost 3 bases, and 4 bases stayed unmatched. The CDR3 runs to 14 residues. Germline V lookup: CDR1 LNHDA, CDR2 SQIVND (reference sequence). J is TRBJ1-1 and V is TRBV19; TRBD1 matches 7 bases. The sequenced material came from PBMCs. The receptor's source is a female donor in good health and CMV-seropositive. The chain's CDR3 is CASSIQGGDTEAFF. CDR3 DNA: TGTGCCAGTAGTATTCAGGGGGGTGACACTGAAGCTTTCTTT. The variable domain in full, completed from reference TRBV19 and TRBJ1-1, reads DGGITQSPKYLFRKEGQNVTLSCEQNLNHDAMYWYRQDPGQGLRLIYYSQIVNDFQKGDIAEGYSVSREKKESFPLTVTSAQKNPTAFYLCASSIQGGDTEAFFGQGTRLTVV.